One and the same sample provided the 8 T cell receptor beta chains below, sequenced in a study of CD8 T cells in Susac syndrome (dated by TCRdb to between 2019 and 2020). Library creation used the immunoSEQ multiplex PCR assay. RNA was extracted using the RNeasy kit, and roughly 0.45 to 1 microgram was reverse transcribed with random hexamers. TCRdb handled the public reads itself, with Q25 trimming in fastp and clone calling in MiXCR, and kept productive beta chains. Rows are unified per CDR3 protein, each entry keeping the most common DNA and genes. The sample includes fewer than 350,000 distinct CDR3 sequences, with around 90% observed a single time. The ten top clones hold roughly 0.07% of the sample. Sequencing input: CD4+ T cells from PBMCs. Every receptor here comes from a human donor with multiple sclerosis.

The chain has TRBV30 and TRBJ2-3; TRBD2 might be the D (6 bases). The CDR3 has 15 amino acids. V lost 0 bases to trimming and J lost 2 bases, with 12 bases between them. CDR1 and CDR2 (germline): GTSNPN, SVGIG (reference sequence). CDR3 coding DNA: TGTGCCTGGAGTGTTGATAGCGGATACACAGATACGCAGTATTTT. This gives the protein CAWSVDSGYTDTQYF.

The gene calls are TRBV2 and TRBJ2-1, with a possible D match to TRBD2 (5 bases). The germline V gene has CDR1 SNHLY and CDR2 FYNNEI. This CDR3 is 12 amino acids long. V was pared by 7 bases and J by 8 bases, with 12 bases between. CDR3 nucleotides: TGTGCCAGCAATGAGGGAATGGATGAGCAGTTCTTC. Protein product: CASNEGMDEQFF. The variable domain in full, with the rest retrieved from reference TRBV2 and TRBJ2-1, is EPEVTQTPSHQVTQMGQEVILRCVPISNHLYFYWYRQILGQKVEFLVSFYNNEISEKSEIFDDQFSVERPDGSNFTLKIRSTKLEDSAMYFCASNEGMDEQFFGPGTRLTVL.

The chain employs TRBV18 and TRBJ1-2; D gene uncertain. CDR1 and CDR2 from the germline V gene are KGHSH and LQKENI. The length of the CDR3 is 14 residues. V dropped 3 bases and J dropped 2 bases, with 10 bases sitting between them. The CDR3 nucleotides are TGTGCCAGCTCACCGGACGAGGGCAACTATGGCTACACCTTC. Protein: CASSPDEGNYGYTF.

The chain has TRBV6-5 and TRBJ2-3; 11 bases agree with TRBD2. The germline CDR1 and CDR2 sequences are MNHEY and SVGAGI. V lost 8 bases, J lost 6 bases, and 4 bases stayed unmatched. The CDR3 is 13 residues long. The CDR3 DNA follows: TGTGCCAGCCTGGCTAGCGGGAGGGATACGCAGTATTTT. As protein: CASLASGRDTQYF.

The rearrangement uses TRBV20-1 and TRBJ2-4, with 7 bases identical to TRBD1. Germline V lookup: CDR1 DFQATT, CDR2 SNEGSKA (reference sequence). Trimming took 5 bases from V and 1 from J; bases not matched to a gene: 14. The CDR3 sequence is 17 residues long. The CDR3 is CSAPWRPSRGAKNIQYF. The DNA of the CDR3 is TGCAGTGCTCCCTGGAGGCCGTCCAGGGGGGCCAAAAACATTCAGTACTTC.

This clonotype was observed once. The CDR3, as DNA: TGCAGTGCGGCACTAGCGGGGGCTACGGTCGGAGGCGAGCAGTACTTC. Translating it yields CSAALAGATVGGEQYF. This chain uses TRBV20-1 with TRBJ2-7, with 11 bases identical to TRBD2. CDR3 length equals 16 residues. The ends lost 6 bases at V and 6 bases at J; junction bases unmatched: 16. Looked up from germline, CDR1 is DFQATT and CDR2 is SNEGSKA (reference sequence).

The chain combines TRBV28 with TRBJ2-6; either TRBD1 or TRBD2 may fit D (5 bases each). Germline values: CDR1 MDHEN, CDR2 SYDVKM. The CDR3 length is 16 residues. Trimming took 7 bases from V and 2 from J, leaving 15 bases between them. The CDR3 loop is CASTGAAAAGANVLTF. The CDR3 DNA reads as TGTGCCAGCACCGGGGCCGCCGCGGCTGGGGCCAACGTCCTGACTTTC.

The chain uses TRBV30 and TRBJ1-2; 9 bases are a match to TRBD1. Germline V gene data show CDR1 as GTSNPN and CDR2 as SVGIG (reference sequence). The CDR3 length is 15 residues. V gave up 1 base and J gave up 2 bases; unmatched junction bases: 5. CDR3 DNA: TGTGCCTGGAGTGATACCGGGACAGGGAACTATGGCTACACCTTC. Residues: CAWSDTGTGNYGYTF.